The clone carrying this T cell receptor beta chain has more than one count but fewer than ten. This specimen comes from a study of blood T cell repertoires in COVID-19. About the research overall: Both acute and convalescent COVID-19 samples were obtained from the United States, Italy and Spain. From T cells, B-cell-depleted T cells, or PBMCs came the material, which was cDNA or gDNA.

V was trimmed by 0 bases and J by 8 bases, leaving 8 bases between them. CDR3 length equals 12 residues. CDR1 is LGHDT and CDR2 is YNNKEL in the germline V gene (reference sequence). Study processing details: By means of reference gene primer amplification, nucleated cell counts were estimated. The repertoire was sequenced with immunoSEQ multiplex PCR; TCRdb's copy has only in-frame clones and lacks some. That table gives V, J and clone size, and the DNA gave D and trimming. The sample consists of about 67,000 clones, roughly nine tenths of them appearing once. The V and J genes are TRBV3-1 (or the pseudogene TRBV3-2) and TRBJ2-7; D is undetermined. The receptor was isolated from a man aged 45-60 years with active COVID-19. The specimen sequenced was peripheral blood. The CDR3 sequence is CASSQDRAKQYF. The CDR3 nucleotides read TGTGCCAGCAGCCAAGATCGAGCGAAGCAGTACTTC.